This T cell receptor (beta chain) is from a study of HIV-infected children after antiretroviral therapy interruption (dated by TCRdb to about 2019). For the study in its entirety: All eight included children had a CD4+ count above 500 and a viral load below 50 copies/ml, with four on planned treatment interruption and four on continuous treatment. Recorded exposure to EBV and CMV was present in most of the participating children. Interruption-arm samples came from week 0, week 12, end of interruption (week 24 or 48), and about 3 years after study end. Median age was 9.5 years in the interruption group and roughly 8 years in the continuous treatment group. In the continuous-treatment arm, samples from corresponding weeks 0, 48 and 150 were analyzed. Alongside thymic output measurements, TCR repertoires of children on planned treatment interruption were compared with TCR repertoires of children on continuous antiretroviral treatment.

Relative to germline, V is 4 bases shorter and J is 2 bases shorter, with 15 bases between their ends. CDR3 length: 15 amino acids, cysteine to phenylalanine. Only the CDR3 part of the read is kept: 45 bases, read in frame from the first base. According to the germline V gene (reference sequence), CDR1 reads LNHDA and CDR2 reads SQIVND. The intended sense of this specimen's treatment or condition label: PENTA 11 planned treatment interruption arm or continuous ART arm. The participants, all children from the United Kingdom aged 2 to 15 years, had been on at least three-drug ART for a minimum of 24 weeks. Cryopreserved PBMCs containing at least 5 million viable cells were needed, and a few candidate patients were excluded because their viable PBMC yield was low. Using a FACSAria III cell sorter, naive CD4+ CD45RA+ CD45RO- T cells were FACS-sorted out of thawed PBMCs. Sorted cells were fixed, and RNA was extracted using the RNeasy FFPE kit followed by the RNeasy Micro kit.

Library prep was done by 3' RACE. TCR libraries were built from RNA using a 3' RACE protocol with unique molecular identifiers to correct PCR amplification bias. As many as 12 amplicon libraries were pooled and then sequenced on an Illumina MiSeq using v2 2x250 paired-end chemistry. The published analysis was carried out like this. Reads were processed with Decombinator for assignment of V and J genes and CDR3, and barcode-based correction of errors and PCR bias was applied. Before Gini coefficients were calculated with the R ineq package, the repertoires were subsampled to the same depth. CDR3 similarity was assessed with GLIPH, Hamming distance and a shared triplet metric. TCRdb cleaned the public reads at Q25 with fastp, built clones with MiXCR and kept in-frame beta chains. All rows with the same CDR3 protein become a single entry with the most common DNA and genes. TCRdb's processing, not the study's, gives the V and J calls here. The sample table lists 35,000 to 50,000 distinct CDR3 sequences, approximately 7% of them with a count of one. The ten largest clones represent just under 1% of the sample.

This clonotype was detected ten times or more. This clone's antigen is unknown. No much larger clone exists at a distance of one base, and base qualities are not known. What the study reported, not specific to this receptor: An increase in the naive CD4+ Gini coefficient was observed by the end of treatment interruption, suggesting clonal expansion, and a return to baseline was observed by 3 years. The sorted CD45RA+ naive cells might contain minor non-naive CD45RA+ populations, such as EMRA or stem memory cells. The small number of patients is a limitation of the study, so the data should be interpreted with caution. In naive CD4+ repertoires of PTI patients, reduced CDR3 sharing between time points was observed after interruption began, whereas many sequences were found to be shared between end of interruption and 3 years later.

The TCR sequence derives from a pool of human donors with HIV. The chain is assembled from TRBV19 and TRBJ2-7; the D gene is not confidently resolved. Sample: CD45RA+ CD4+ T cells from PBMCs, pooled from several time points, taken from a donor given antiretroviral therapy, either interrupted or continuous. What the cell subset or site label conveys for this sample: naive CD4+ CD45RA+ CD45RO- T cells. The CDR3 protein sequence reads: CASSNPYKDTYEQYF. At the DNA level, the sequence is TGTGCCAGTAGTAACCCGTACAAGGATACCTACGAGCAGTACTTC.